This TCR beta chain was sequenced during a study of shared clonotypes between healthy human individuals. The overall study: The study drew on a couple of women and three men aged 18 to 49 as donors.

The study, taken as a whole, reports: Sampling involved blood alone; tissue repertoires likely differ.

CD45RO-negative cells were positively selected for CCR7, leaving out terminally differentiated effector memory CD45RA+ cells. Using immunoSEQ multiplex PCR, the repertoire was profiled, and TCRdb retains in-frame clones only, with some absent. The sample has about 2,200,000 clones; about 92% are singletons. Germline-derived CDR1 and CDR2 are SQVTM and ANQGSEA. This CDR3 has 14 residues. Concerning this clone itself: Its antigen is unidentified.

Sequences were obtained from naive CD8+ T cells from PBMCs. This receptor was taken from a man aged 18 to 29 in good health. Some clones in this sample may be carry-over from other donors' samples. The V call is TRBV29-1, the J call TRBJ2-5, with D maybe TRBD2 (5 bases). The J call may be incorrect, as the DNA end agrees better with TRBJ2-7. CDR3 in amino acids: CSVPTGSGAYEQYF. CDR3 bases: TGCAGCGTCCCCACGGGATCCGGGGCCTACGAGCAGTACTTC.